This TCR beta chain was captured in a study of Ad26.COV2.S vaccination and SARS-CoV-2 variants. Broader study findings: Analyses that measured TCR breadth and depth may have underestimated total T cell responses.

Specified treatment: roughly 19 received Ad26.COV2.S at low or high dose, single or two shots; 5 received placebo; per-sample allocation not given. Samples came from day 63 after the first vaccine or placebo injection. Immunization relied on an Ad26 vector, which expressed Wuhan-strain SARS-CoV-2 spike. Some clones are missing from TCRdb's copy, which holds only in-frame ones; the method was immunoSEQ multiplex PCR. The sample lists roughly 680,000 clones, approximately 88% seen once, with around 1.4% in the top ten. As to this clone: The antigen is not known.

Germline V gene sequence: CDR1 GTSNPN, CDR2 SVGIG (reference sequence). The CDR3 consists of 18 residues. Trimming removed 1 base from V and 4 bases from J; junction bases left unmatched: 10. This sequence joins TRBV30 and TRBJ1-4; 12 bases fit TRBD1. The TCR comes from a person between 18 and 59 years old who received the Ad26.COV2.S COVID-19 vaccine or a placebo. Sequencing was performed on peripheral blood, taken in a trial of Ad26.COV2.S vaccine versus placebo. The CDR3 loop is CAWSALRDRGRINEKLFF. DNA for the CDR3: TGTGCCTGGAGTGCACTCCGGGACAGGGGGCGAATTAATGAAAAACTGTTTTTT.